These T cell receptor beta chains were read from a single sample in a study of T-cell memory formation after mild COVID-19. Using its own MiXCR run on the 5' RACE reads, TCRdb lists one record per CDR3 protein. The data contain approximately 480,000 distinct CDR3 sequences, roughly 18% of them singletons. Input material: PBMCs or a T cell subset sorted from them (not recorded which). Receptor source: an adult woman who had mild COVID-19 (a few samples of this study predate the infection). Cell type and time point are not known. Each CDR3 is given with its conserved first and last residue. Fields, in order: D gene, CDR3 length, V gene, J gene, clone size, CDR3 protein, CDR3 DNA. The D gene is left open where the match is weak. Some rows mark clone size as missing; the rest say once, few, many or name a class of expanded clone.

d_call: -; cdr3_length: 17; v_call: TRBV21-1; j_call: TRBJ2-4; clone_size: few; cdr3_aa: CASSKGEMDRVKNIQYF; cdr3_nt: TGTGCCAGCAGCAAGGGGGAAATGGACAGGGTCAAAAACATTCAGTACTTC
d_call: TRBD2; cdr3_length: 16; v_call: TRBV4-2; j_call: TRBJ2-7; clone_size: -; cdr3_aa: CASSHLGTSGSVEQYF; cdr3_nt: TGTGCCAGCAGCCACCTTGGGACTAGCGGGAGCGTCGAGCAGTACTTC
d_call: -; cdr3_length: 16; v_call: TRBV4-1; j_call: TRBJ2-3; clone_size: few; cdr3_aa: CASSQGETYSTDTQYF; cdr3_nt: TGCGCCAGCAGCCAAGGAGAGACATACAGCACAGATACGCAGTATTTT
d_call: -; cdr3_length: 13; v_call: TRBV5-1; j_call: TRBJ1-4; clone_size: few; cdr3_aa: CASSSLTDEKLFF; cdr3_nt: TGCGCCAGCAGCTCATTGACGGACGAAAAACTGTTTTTT
d_call: -; cdr3_length: 16; v_call: TRBV24-1; j_call: TRBJ2-1; clone_size: many; cdr3_aa: CATSDLGSGRNNEQFF; cdr3_nt: TGTGCCACCAGTGATTTAGGCAGTGGGAGGAACAATGAGCAGTTCTTC
d_call: TRBD2; cdr3_length: 16; v_call: TRBV7-3; j_call: TRBJ2-3; clone_size: -; cdr3_aa: CASSSATSGRTDTQYF; cdr3_nt: TGTGCCAGCAGCTCAGCGACTAGCGGGAGAACAGATACGCAGTATTTT
d_call: -; cdr3_length: 12; v_call: TRBV11-2; j_call: TRBJ2-7; clone_size: -; cdr3_aa: CASSLMGDEQYF; cdr3_nt: TGTGCCAGCAGCTTGATGGGGGACGAGCAGTACTTC
d_call: -; cdr3_length: 14; v_call: TRBV29-1; j_call: TRBJ2-4; clone_size: few; cdr3_aa: CSVEDGTLENIQYF; cdr3_nt: TGCAGCGTTGAAGACGGGACTCTCGAAAACATTCAGTACTTC
d_call: TRBD2; cdr3_length: 15; v_call: TRBV29-1; j_call: TRBJ2-1; clone_size: -; cdr3_aa: CSVTPSGRAGNEQFF; cdr3_nt: TGCAGCGTTACCCCTAGCGGGAGGGCCGGAAATGAGCAGTTCTTC
d_call: -; cdr3_length: 15; v_call: TRBV5-4; j_call: TRBJ2-5; clone_size: -; cdr3_aa: CASSPRLGRMETQYF; cdr3_nt: TGTGCCAGCAGCCCGCGGTTGGGCAGGATGGAGACCCAGTACTTC
d_call: TRBD1; cdr3_length: 12; v_call: TRBV3-1; j_call: TRBJ2-1; clone_size: -; cdr3_aa: CASSQEIGQEFF; cdr3_nt: TGTGCCAGCAGCCAAGAAATCGGACAGGAGTTCTTC
d_call: TRBD1; cdr3_length: 15; v_call: TRBV30; j_call: TRBJ2-2; clone_size: few; cdr3_aa: CAWNRDRGSTGELFF; cdr3_nt: TGTGCCTGGAACCGGGACAGGGGATCCACCGGGGAGCTGTTTTTT
d_call: TRBD2; cdr3_length: 14; v_call: TRBV2; j_call: TRBJ2-3; clone_size: -; cdr3_aa: CASSEREAPGTQYF; cdr3_nt: TGTGCCAGCAGTGAGCGGGAGGCCCCAGGGACGCAGTATTTT
d_call: TRBD2; cdr3_length: 19; v_call: TRBV24-1; j_call: TRBJ2-2; clone_size: few; cdr3_aa: CATSDNTGTNTPNTGELFF; cdr3_nt: TGTGCCACCAGTGATAACACCGGGACTAACACTCCGAACACCGGGGAGCTGTTTTTT
d_call: -; cdr3_length: 17; v_call: TRBV7-9; j_call: TRBJ2-2; clone_size: few; cdr3_aa: CASSHPRGGDSTGELFF; cdr3_nt: TGTGCCAGCAGCCATCCTCGAGGGGGGGATAGCACCGGGGAGCTGTTTTTT
d_call: TRBD1; cdr3_length: 15; v_call: TRBV5-1; j_call: TRBJ2-3; clone_size: many; cdr3_aa: CASSIGQGGSDTQYF; cdr3_nt: TGCGCCAGCAGCATCGGACAGGGTGGTTCAGATACGCAGTATTTT
d_call: -; cdr3_length: 15; v_call: TRBV19; j_call: TRBJ2-3; clone_size: -; cdr3_aa: CASNPSVGVTDTQYF; cdr3_nt: TGTGCCAGTAACCCTAGTGTTGGTGTGACAGATACGCAGTATTTT
d_call: TRBD2; cdr3_length: 17; v_call: TRBV14; j_call: TRBJ2-1; clone_size: -; cdr3_aa: CASSQLIIAGGQNEQFF; cdr3_nt: TGTGCCAGCAGCCAACTTATTATAGCGGGAGGGCAGAATGAGCAGTTCTTC
d_call: TRBD1; cdr3_length: 18; v_call: TRBV4-2; j_call: TRBJ1-4; clone_size: few; cdr3_aa: CASSQELFGQGGVEKLFF; cdr3_nt: TGTGCCAGCAGCCAAGAATTGTTCGGACAGGGGGGAGTAGAAAAACTGTTTTTT
d_call: TRBD2; cdr3_length: 16; v_call: TRBV6-2/TRBV6-3; j_call: TRBJ2-7; clone_size: -; cdr3_aa: CASSYSVSGSDYEQYF; cdr3_nt: TGTGCCAGCAGTTACTCGGTTAGCGGGAGTGACTACGAGCAGTACTTC
d_call: -; cdr3_length: 15; v_call: TRBV5-4; j_call: TRBJ2-1; clone_size: -; cdr3_aa: CASSPVAGRGNEQFF; cdr3_nt: TGTGCCAGCAGCCCCGTAGCCGGGAGAGGGAATGAGCAGTTCTTC
d_call: -; cdr3_length: 15; v_call: TRBV4-1; j_call: TRBJ2-2; clone_size: -; cdr3_aa: CASSQDRAETGELFF; cdr3_nt: TGCGCCAGCAGCCAAGATCGCGCGGAAACCGGGGAGCTGTTTTTT
d_call: TRBD2; cdr3_length: 16; v_call: TRBV12-3/TRBV12-4; j_call: TRBJ2-1; clone_size: -; cdr3_aa: CASSPSLAGGYNEQFF; cdr3_nt: TGTGCCAGCAGCCCCTCCTTGGCGGGGGGTTACAATGAGCAGTTCTTC
d_call: TRBD1; cdr3_length: 15; v_call: TRBV5-4; j_call: TRBJ2-7; clone_size: -; cdr3_aa: CASSSRGQLSYEQYF; cdr3_nt: TGTGCCAGCAGCTCCCGGGGACAGCTCTCCTACGAGCAGTACTTC
d_call: -; cdr3_length: 20; v_call: TRBV14; j_call: TRBJ1-6; clone_size: many; cdr3_aa: CASSSSRDIFLSSYNSPLHF; cdr3_nt: TGTGCCAGCAGCTCGAGCCGGGACATATTCTTGAGCTCCTATAATTCACCCCTCCACTTT
d_call: -; cdr3_length: 11; v_call: TRBV7-2; j_call: TRBJ2-1; clone_size: many; cdr3_aa: CASSLASRQFF; cdr3_nt: TGTGCCAGCAGCTTAGCCTCCCGGCAGTTCTTC
d_call: -; cdr3_length: 14; v_call: TRBV6-5; j_call: TRBJ2-7; clone_size: -; cdr3_aa: CASSYSTNVYEQYF; cdr3_nt: TGTGCCAGCAGTTACTCGACCAACGTCTACGAGCAGTACTTC
d_call: -; cdr3_length: 17; v_call: TRBV6-5; j_call: TRBJ2-1; clone_size: few; cdr3_aa: CASSYLPRVGGTNEQFF; cdr3_nt: TGTGCCAGCAGTTACCTCCCTAGAGTGGGGGGCACCAATGAGCAGTTCTTC
d_call: -; cdr3_length: 14; v_call: TRBV15; j_call: TRBJ1-4; clone_size: -; cdr3_aa: CDTSPRDGNEKLFF; cdr3_nt: TGTGACACCAGCCCGCGGGACGGTAATGAAAAACTGTTTTTT
d_call: TRBD1; cdr3_length: 15; v_call: TRBV29-1; j_call: TRBJ2-5; clone_size: few; cdr3_aa: CSVMGQGARGETQYF; cdr3_nt: TGCAGCGTAATGGGACAGGGGGCAAGGGGAGAGACCCAGTACTTC
d_call: TRBD2; cdr3_length: 16; v_call: TRBV7-2; j_call: TRBJ2-2; clone_size: few; cdr3_aa: CASSVTSGSYGGELFF; cdr3_nt: TGTGCCAGCAGCGTCACTAGCGGGAGTTACGGCGGGGAGCTGTTTTTT
d_call: -; cdr3_length: 19; v_call: TRBV21-1; j_call: TRBJ2-7; clone_size: few; cdr3_aa: CASSKAVDTGTGDSYEQYF; cdr3_nt: TGTGCCAGCAGCAAGGCGGTGGATACCGGGACAGGTGATTCCTACGAGCAGTACTTC
d_call: -; cdr3_length: 15; v_call: TRBV5-1; j_call: TRBJ2-3; clone_size: many; cdr3_aa: CASSRTGTSTDTQYF; cdr3_nt: TGCGCCAGCAGCCGAACCGGGACGAGCACAGATACGCAGTATTTT